This T cell receptor (beta chain) was sequenced for a study of OX40 agonist ivuxolimab in advanced cancers. The protocol was immunoSEQ multiplex PCR, while the TCRdb copy is restricted to in-frame clones and leaves out a portion. The profile covers under 90,000 clones, with under 95% appearing a single time and 13% to 15% taken by the ten largest. The CDR3 length is 14 residues. Trimming cost V 3 bases and J 4 bases; bases outside gene matches: 3. Germline V gene sequence: CDR1 GTSNPN, CDR2 SVGIG (reference sequence). Specimen: CD4+ or CD8+ T cells sorted from blood, collected in a trial of the OX40 agonist ivuxolimab. V is TRBV30 and J is TRBJ2-7; 13 bases line up with TRBD2. This TCR was sampled from an adult with an advanced solid tumor such as melanoma, head and neck, liver or kidney cancer. In DNA form, the CDR3 reads TGTGCCTGGAGCGGGACTAGCGGGGTTTACGAGCAGTACTTC. Its translation: CAWSGTSGVYEQYF.